A single TCR beta chain is shown here with its context. It has no known antigen specificity. Base qualities are not provided; no much larger clone lies one nucleotide away. As encoded in the germline V gene, CDR1 is KGHSH while CDR2 is LQKENI. The CDR3 numbers 18 residues from cysteine through phenylalanine. Of all the DNA, just the CDR3 is kept, 54 bases in frame from base 1. V drops 2 bases and J drops 5 bases, leaving 21 bases in between. Separate from the roughly 660-subject first cohort, the validation cohort of around 130 subjects was the group to which the donors belonged. The data are from a study of cytomegalovirus exposure and HLA in healthy donors (dated by TCRdb to 2016 to 2017). A note on the overall study: According to a later analysis, one platform produced both the roughly 130 validation repertoires and the 666 repertoires of the first cohort. In addition to the first cohort of approximately 650 subjects, a separate validation cohort of approximately 120 different subjects was used. The study aimed to test whether signatures of past pathogen exposure could be identified by cataloging public T cell receptors. To predict cytomegalovirus infection status, the study combined high-throughput TCR immunosequencing, statistical association of individual TCRs with disease status, and machine learning. Points the paper makes about the study in general: Most TCR sequences were observed very rarely across donors, whereas some public TCRs were present in many individuals. The study listed approximately 160 TCR beta chains as associated with cytomegalovirus. A later analysis had no HLA typing for the validation cohort, so co-occurrence there was scored across all 120 or so repertoires. In a later analysis, TCRs clustered in the first cohort were found to also tend to co-occur in the 130 or so validation repertoires, with 90% to 95% of cluster scores above 0. In vitro tests confirmed that a few of the cytomegalovirus-associated TCR beta chains recognize cytomegalovirus antigens. The classifier was reported to diagnose cytomegalovirus status with high specificity and sensitivity in both the original cohort and the validation cohort. It was suggested by the authors that the approach could potentially be generalized to other disease states and immunological phenotypes.

The library was produced with the immunoSEQ multiplex PCR assay. The original methods were these. A statistical classification framework was built to diagnose cytomegalovirus status from the catalog of TCR beta chain sequences. As stored in TCRdb, this immuneACCESS dataset retains in-frame rearrangements with V and J assigned. A fraction of the clones does not appear; measured against another copy, unresolved V genes explain less than half of the discrepancy, and the remainder lacks a known reason. V and J calls and clone size are copied from that table; D and trimming were computed from the DNA. Recorded for this sample are about 350,000 clones; approximately 90% of them occurred a single time. Jointly, the top ten make up roughly 1.1% of the sample.

The chain joins TRBV18 to TRBJ1-4; D gene: possibly TRBD1, on 5 matching bases. The receptor comes from a woman in her twenties or thirties in good health and CMV-seropositive. The sequenced sample consisted of PBMCs. The DNA sequence is given as TGTGCCAGCTCACCAGTGAGGCCTTCCGACAGAGGAAATGAAAAACTGTTTTTT. Protein translation: CASSPVRPSDRGNEKLFF.